This entry features one T cell receptor (beta chain) sequence. This sample is part of a study of blood T cell repertoires in COVID-19. For the study at large: Material from acute and convalescent COVID-19 was sourced from the United States, Italy and Spain.

In the original processing: Estimated nucleated cell counts came from reference gene primer amplification. The table came from immunoSEQ multiplex PCR; TCRdb's copy has only in-frame clones and leaves some out. The V and J calls and clone size are taken from that table; D and trimming were inferred from the DNA. The data show under 300,000 clones, approximately 80% seen once. This TCR derives from a woman in her sixties or seventies with active or convalescent COVID-19. Source material: peripheral blood.

CDR3 residues: CASSQDVGTSSYEQYF. The CDR3 DNA follows: TGCGCCAGCAGCCAAGATGTGGGGACTAGCTCCTACGAGCAGTACTTC. V is TRBV4-3 and J is TRBJ2-7; 8 nucleotides match TRBD2. V lost 0 bases, J lost 0 bases, and 4 bases stayed unmatched. The V gene's germline CDR1 is LGHNA and CDR2 YSLEER. This CDR3 is built from 16 residues.